The 20 T cell receptor beta chains listed next were all sequenced from one sample in a study of T cell responses to AZD1222 COVID-19 vaccine. Only in-frame clones appear in the TCRdb table, and some are missing; sequencing was by immunoSEQ multiplex PCR. The data contain about 120,000 clones, approximately 91% of them singletons. Sequencing was performed on peripheral blood, taken on day 0 of AZD1222 vaccination. The origin of the receptors is an adult in good health.

The chain combines TRBV10-1 with TRBJ1-1; D unresolved. CDR1 is WNHNN and CDR2 is SYGVQD in the germline V gene (reference sequence). The ends were cut back, 3 bases at V and 6 bases at J, with 11 bases in the middle. The CDR3 consists of 13 residues. For the CDR3, the DNA is TGCGCCAGCAGTGATTTGCTTTCCGCTGAAGCTTTCTTT. This gives the protein CASSDLLSAEAFF.

The chain couples TRBV4-1 to TRBJ2-5; D gene ambiguous. In germline, CDR1 is MGHRA, CDR2 YSYEKL. Trimming removed 4 bases at V and 5 bases at J, with 11 bases between. CDR3 length equals 13 residues. DNA of the CDR3: TGCGCCAGCAGCCGCGGAGTGAGGGAGACCCAGTACTTC. Translating gives CASSRGVRETQYF.

CDR3 in amino acids: CASSSGTSGKPFTDTQYF. The DNA of the CDR3 is TGCGCCAGCAGCTCCGGGACTAGCGGGAAGCCCTTCACAGATACGCAGTATTTT. V and J are TRBV5-1 and TRBJ2-3; 13 nucleotides align to TRBD2. This CDR3 spans 18 amino acids. Unmatched junction bases numbered 9, after V lost 3 bases and J lost 2 bases. The germline gives CDR1 SGHRS, CDR2 YFSETQ. The full variable domain, completed using reference TRBV5-1 and TRBJ2-3, is KAGVTQTPRYLIKTRGQQVTLSCSPISGHRSVSWYQQTPGQGLQFLFEYFSETQRNKGNFPGRFSGRQFSNSRSEMNVSTLELGDSALYLCASSSGTSGKPFTDTQYFGPGTRLTVL.

The chain uses TRBV6-5 and TRBJ1-5; TRBD1 is a possible D gene (6 bases). V was clipped by 3 bases and J by 3 bases, with 9 bases between them. Germline V gene lookup returns CDR1 MNHEY and CDR2 SVGAGI. There are 14 residues in the CDR3. The CDR3, as DNA: TGTGCCAGCAGTTATGGGGGCGACAATCAGCCCCAGCATTTT. It encodes CASSYGGDNQPQHF.

This chain links TRBV5-4 with TRBJ2-7, with D perhaps matching TRBD1 or TRBD2 (6 bases each). This CDR3 region has 14 residues. Germline V CDR1 and CDR2: SGHNT, YYREEE (reference sequence). Trimming cost V 2 bases and J 2 bases, with 11 bases left between them. CDR3 residues: CASSLGGLAYEQYF. The CDR3 DNA reads as TGTGCCAGCAGCTTAGGGGGGCTGGCCTACGAGCAGTACTTC.

This clone was recorded only once. The chain carries TRBV6-1 and TRBJ1-4; a possible D gene is TRBD1 (6 bases). The length of the CDR3 is 16 residues. Germline V lookup: CDR1 MNHNS, CDR2 SASEGT. V was clipped by 0 bases and J by 8 bases, with 16 bases between them. CDR3 sequence: CASSEARGAMGEKLFF. CDR3 DNA: TGTGCCAGCAGTGAAGCGCGGGGGGCGATGGGGGAAAAACTGTTTTTT.

This chain uses TRBV28 with TRBJ1-4; D possibly corresponds to TRBD1 (5 bases). The V end was cut by 4 bases, the J end by 7 bases, with 13 bases between. The V gene's germline CDR1 is MDHEN and CDR2 SYDVKM. This CDR3 is 14 amino acids long. The CDR3: CASSWGGNGEKLFF. CDR3 sequence (DNA): TGTGCCAGCAGTTGGGGGGGTAATGGTGAAAAACTGTTTTTT.

The chain uses TRBV6-6 and TRBJ1-5; the D is unclear. The CDR3 is 13 residues long. CDR1 MNHNY and CDR2 SVGAGI come from the germline V gene (reference sequence). Trimming left V 7 bases short and J 6 bases short, with 13 bases between. The DNA of the CDR3 is TGTGCCAGCACCCTAGGGTTGGGTCAGCCCCAGCATTTT. Its protein product is CASTLGLGQPQHF.

The chain carries TRBV19 and TRBJ2-5, with D possibly matching TRBD1 (5 bases). The V gene lost 6 bases and the J gene lost 0 bases, with 8 bases spanning the gap. Per the germline V gene, CDR1 is LNHDA and CDR2 is SQIVND (reference sequence). The CDR3 length is 13 residues. CDR3 coding DNA: TGTGCCAGTAGCGACAGACACCAAGAGACCCAGTACTTC. This gives the protein CASSDRHQETQYF.

The genes are TRBV6-5 and TRBJ1-2, with a weak D call TRBD1 (5 bases). Germline-derived CDR1 and CDR2 are MNHEY and SVGAGI. The V end lost 0 bases, the J end lost 0 bases, and 11 bases lay between the germline ends. This CDR3 region has 16 residues. The CDR3 protein is CASSYSGRVANYGYTF. Written as DNA, the CDR3 is TGTGCCAGCAGTTACTCCGGCAGGGTAGCTAACTATGGCTACACCTTC.

The chain has TRBV19 and TRBJ1-1, with TRBD1 identical over 9 bases. V shed 9 bases and J 5 bases; nucleotides not matched to a gene: 13. The CDR3 sequence is 15 residues long. Germline V lookup: CDR1 LNHDA, CDR2 SQIVND (reference sequence). CDR3 residues: CASRVGTGRITEAFF. The DNA for the CDR3 is TGTGCCAGCCGAGTAGGGACAGGGAGGATTACTGAAGCTTTCTTT.

The chain links TRBV4-1 to TRBJ1-4; D is unclear. Germline CDR1 and CDR2: MGHRA and YSYEKL. The CDR3 is 15 residues long. The V gene lost 0 bases and the J gene lost 2 bases, with 7 bases spanning the gap. The CDR3 spells CASSQEAGTNEKLFF. The CDR3 DNA sequence: TGCGCCAGCAGCCAAGAGGCCGGGACTAATGAAAAACTGTTTTTT.

Only one count was recorded for this clone. J is TRBJ2-6 and V is TRBV10-3; D may be TRBD1 (6 bases). The V and J ends lost 4 bases and 0 bases respectively, with 10 bases between them. The length of the CDR3 is 16 residues. CDR1 is ENHRY and CDR2 is SYGVKD in the germline V gene. The CDR3 spells CAISAQGSSGANVLTF. The CDR3 region has the DNA TGTGCCATCAGTGCACAGGGTAGCTCTGGGGCCAACGTCCTGACTTTC.

This clone was seen once. CDR3 protein: CASSQRYGTAYGYTF. The CDR3 nucleotides read TGCGCCAGCAGCCAACGTTACGGGACGGCCTATGGCTACACCTTC. The chain joins TRBV4-1 to TRBJ1-2; D is possibly TRBD1 (5 bases). The germline V gene encodes CDR1 MGHRA and CDR2 YSYEKL. The CDR3 runs to 15 residues. Deletions cut 2 bases from V and 4 bases from J, with 14 bases between.

CDR3 sequence (DNA): TGTGCCAGCAGCCAAACAGGGAAAGGGTATGGCTACACCTTC. Protein product: CASSQTGKGYGYTF. V usage is TRBV3-1 (or the pseudogene TRBV3-2) and J usage is TRBJ1-2, with D possibly TRBD1 on 6 matching bases. This CDR3 spans 14 amino acids. The germline CDR1 and CDR2 sequences are LGHDT and YNNKEL (reference sequence). V lost 2 bases, J lost 5 bases, and 12 bases lay in between.

The chain is built from TRBV2 and TRBJ1-1; D may be TRBD1 (6 bases). The germline gives CDR1 SNHLY, CDR2 FYNNEI. The CDR3 length is 14 residues. Trimming left V 7 bases short and J 0 bases short, with 12 bases between. Written as DNA, the CDR3 is TGTGCCAGCACTGCCGGGACAATGAACACTGAAGCTTTCTTT. Encoded protein: CASTAGTMNTEAFF.

The chain joins TRBV11-2 to TRBJ1-3; D not certain. This CDR3 is built from 16 residues. CDR1 and CDR2 (germline): SGHAT, FQNNGV. Trimming left V 5 bases short and J 0 bases short, with 14 bases between. The CDR3 reads CASSPVASFSGNTIYF. In DNA form, the CDR3 reads TGTGCCAGCAGCCCAGTGGCCTCCTTCTCTGGAAACACCATATATTTT.

The chain combines TRBV2 with TRBJ1-3; TRBD1 might be the D (6 bases). Trimming stripped 6 bases from V and 4 bases from J, with 13 bases between. Germline CDR1 SNHLY, CDR2 FYNNEI. This CDR3 comprises 14 residues. CDR3 region: CASSVLGGGNTIYF. CDR3 DNA: TGTGCCAGCAGCGTTCTGGGGGGCGGAAACACCATATATTTT.

The chain couples TRBV28 to TRBJ1-1, with TRBD1 as a possible D gene (5 bases). The CDR3 is 14 residues long. CDR1 is MDHEN and CDR2 is SYDVKM in the germline V gene. V gave up 3 bases and J gave up 2 bases, with 10 bases separating them. The CDR3 nucleotides are TGTGCCAGCAGTTTCGGGACGGGAAACACTGAAGCTTTCTTT. Amino acids: CASSFGTGNTEAFF. Filled out from reference TRBV28 and TRBJ1-1, the complete variable domain reads DVKVTQSSRYLVKRTGEKVFLECVQDMDHENMFWYRQDPGLGLRLIYFSYDVKMKEKGDIPEGYSVSREKKERFSLILESASTNQTSMYLCASSFGTGNTEAFFGQGTRLTVV.

The V gene is TRBV10-2, the J gene TRBJ1-1, with D possibly matching TRBD1 (6 bases). CDR1 WSHSY and CDR2 SAAADI come from the germline V gene. V lost 11 bases and J lost 3, with 16 bases in between. This CDR3 is 13 amino acids long. The CDR3 loop reads CAGGGAFDTEAFF. The CDR3 DNA sequence: TGCGCCGGTGGGGGGGCTTTCGACACTGAAGCTTTCTTT.